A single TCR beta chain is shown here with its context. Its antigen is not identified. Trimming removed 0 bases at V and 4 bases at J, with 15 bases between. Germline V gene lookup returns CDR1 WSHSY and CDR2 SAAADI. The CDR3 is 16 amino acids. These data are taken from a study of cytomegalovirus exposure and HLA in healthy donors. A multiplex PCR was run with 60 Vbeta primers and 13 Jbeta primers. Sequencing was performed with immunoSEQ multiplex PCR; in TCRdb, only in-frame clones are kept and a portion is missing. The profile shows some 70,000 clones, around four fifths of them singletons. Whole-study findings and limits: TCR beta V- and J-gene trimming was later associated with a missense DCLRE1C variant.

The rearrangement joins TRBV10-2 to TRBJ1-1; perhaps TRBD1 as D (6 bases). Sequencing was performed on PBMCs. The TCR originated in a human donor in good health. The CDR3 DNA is TGCGCCAGCAGTGAGTCGAAGGGCCTGGGGGCCACTGAAGCTTTCTTT. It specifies CASSESKGLGATEAFF.